These T cell receptor beta chains were read from a single sample in a study of molecular identifiers for immune sequencing clone quantification. TCRdb recomputed calls from the PCR reads with MiXCR, one row per CDR3 protein. Here the sample spans tens of thousands of distinct CDR3 sequences, about 25% being singletons. The sample taken for sequencing was naive CD8+ T cells from blood, with Jurkat cell RNA spiked in. Receptors originate from a human donor in good health. Some libraries in this study had Jurkat cell RNA spiked in. Both conserved end residues are part of each CDR3. A D gene is named only where the DNA matches it firmly. Only part of the rows carry a size: once, few, many, or a class if the clone is expanded.

v_call	d_call	j_call	clone_size	cdr3_aa	cdr3_nt
TRBV5-5	TRBD1	TRBJ2-3	many	CASSLPGQGTDTQYF	TGTGCCAGCAGCTTACCGGGACAGGGCACAGATACGCAGTATTTT
TRBV7-9	NA	TRBJ2-7	few	CASQIGYEQYF	TGTGCCAGCCAGATCGGGTACGAGCAGTACTTC
TRBV29-1	TRBD1	TRBJ1-1	many	CSVGRRGPSGQGSGTEAFF	TGCAGCGTTGGCCGTCGGGGGCCATCTGGACAGGGGAGTGGCACTGAAGCTTTCTTT
TRBV11-2	TRBD2	TRBJ2-7	many	CASSLAPSGYEQYF	TGTGCCAGCAGCTTAGCACCTAGCGGTTACGAGCAGTACTTC
TRBV19	TRBD1	TRBJ1-1	many	CASSKGQVNTEAFF	TGTGCCAGTAGTAAGGGACAGGTCAACACTGAAGCTTTCTTT
TRBV7-9	TRBD2	TRBJ2-3	few	CASSLIGLAGDTQYF	TGTGCCAGCAGCTTAATTGGACTAGCGGGAGATACGCAGTATTTT
TRBV28	NA	TRBJ1-1	NA	CPSTYGGGNTEAFF	TGTCCCAGCACCTATGGGGGGGGGAACACTGAAGCTTTCTTT
TRBV23-1	NA	TRBJ2-7	medium-sized	CASRARPTPVLHEQYF	TGCGCCAGCAGAGCCCGGCCGACTCCAGTACTTCACGAGCAGTACTTC
TRBV5-4	NA	TRBJ2-7	many	CASSSGELYEQYF	TGTGCCAGCAGCTCCGGAGAGCTCTACGAGCAGTACTTC
TRBV12-3/TRBV12-4	NA	TRBJ2-3	many	CASSGQPGSSTQYF	TGTGCCAGCAGTGGACAGCCGGGATCCAGCACGCAGTATTTT
TRBV20-1	NA	TRBJ1-6	many	CSALGQGNSPLYF	TGCAGTGCCCTAGGGCAGGGGAATTCACCCCTCTACTTT
TRBV12-3/TRBV12-4	NA	TRBJ1-2	NA	CAGSTGTFGGLGYTF	TGTGCCGGCAGTACCGGGACTTTCGGGGGTTTGGGCTACACCTTC
TRBV15	TRBD2	TRBJ2-3	NA	CATSRDPGIRPGLAGISTDTQYF	TGTGCCACCAGCAGAGATCCCGGGATCCGGCCGGGACTAGCGGGGATTAGCACAGATACGCAGTATTTT
TRBV12-3/TRBV12-4	NA	TRBJ2-2	many	CASSLTTSGELFF	TGTGCCAGCAGTTTAACTACCTCCGGGGAGCTGTTTTTT
TRBV24-1	NA	TRBJ2-3	many	CATSDLRLADTQYF	TGTGCCACCAGTGACCTTAGACTAGCAGATACGCAGTATTTT
TRBV12-3/TRBV12-4	NA	TRBJ2-2	NA	CASSFLGAYTGELFF	TGTGCCAGCAGTTTCCTGGGGGCCTACACCGGGGAGCTGTTTTTT
TRBV7-9	TRBD1	TRBJ1-1	many	CASSSPGQGLAFF	TGTGCCAGCAGCTCGCCGGGACAGGGTTTGGCTTTCTTT